One T cell receptor (beta chain) is described in this entry. The CDR3 sequence is 13 residues long. V was shortened by 5 bases and J by 7 bases, with 14 bases between the two germline ends. Germline lookup yields CDR1 SGHTA and CDR2 FQGNSA. The data stem from a study of blood T cells in healthy people across ages. Primed by a sample-barcoded 5' primer and a J-beta primer mix, a second PCR proceeded for 7 to 11 cycles. TCRdb called the 5' RACE reads again in MiXCR, with one record for every CDR3 protein. The sample includes approximately 1,000,000 distinct CDR3 sequences, approximately 38% seen only once; the top ten take around 13%.

The origin of this receptor is a man between 18 and 35 years old in good health. This chain connects TRBV7-2 to TRBJ1-2; maybe TRBD1 (6 bases). The specimen was blood. The CDR3 here is CASSENAGVGYTF. DNA for the CDR3: TGTGCCAGCAGCGAGAATGCAGGGGTTGGCTACACCTTC.